This T cell receptor (beta chain) was recorded in a study of technical replicates of blood from several donors. Method: immunoSEQ multiplex PCR; TCRdb's copy keeps in-frame clones and lacks some. The sample includes just under 100,000 clones, nearly 97% of them seen just once. The germline V gene encodes CDR1 MDHEN and CDR2 SYDVKM. Deletions cut 6 bases from V and 7 bases from J, with 16 bases between. The CDR3 is made up of 14 amino acids. V usage is TRBV28 and J usage is TRBJ2-1; the D is unclear. The origin of this receptor is a human donor in good health. What was sequenced was T cells isolated from PBMCs. CDR3 residues: CASSPNEVENEQFF. The DNA for the CDR3 is TGTGCCAGCAGCCCCAACGAGGTGGAAAATGAGCAGTTCTTC. The entire variable domain, with the rest obtained from reference TRBV28 and TRBJ2-1, is as follows: DVKVTQSSRYLVKRTGEKVFLECVQDMDHENMFWYRQDPGLGLRLIYFSYDVKMKEKGDIPEGYSVSREKKERFSLILESASTNQTSMYLCASSPNEVENEQFFGPGTRLTVL.